A selection of T cell receptor beta chains follows, all from one sample in a study of blood T cell repertoires in COVID-19. Sequenced by immunoSEQ multiplex PCR; TCRdb stores in-frame clones only, minus some. The table lists hundreds of thousands of clones, less than 90% of them singletons, with about 8.2% in the top ten. What was sequenced was peripheral blood. The source is a woman aged 45-59 years with COVID-19, enrolled during active disease. Each CDR3 is given with its conserved first and last residue. A D gene is named only where the DNA matches it firmly. The listing skips clone size in some rows; elsewhere it reads once, few, many or a size class.

d_gene	abundance	v_gene	j_gene	CDR3nt	CDR3aa
TRBD2	NA	TRBV7-8	TRBJ2-7	TGTGCCAGCAGCCCACTAGCGGGGGCCTACGAGCAGTACTTC	CASSPLAGAYEQYF
TRBD1	NA	TRBV6-6	TRBJ1-1	TGTGCCAGCAGCGGGACAGCTAGTAGCACTGAAGCTTTCTTT	CASSGTASSTEAFF
NA	NA	TRBV6-5	TRBJ1-2	TGTGCCACTTGCAAAGGGGCCATAGGGGGCTACACCTTC	CATCKGAIGGYTF
NA	once	TRBV27	TRBJ2-6	TGTGCCAGCAGTGCCCAGGGGTCTGGGGCCAACGTCCTGACTTTC	CASSAQGSGANVLTF
NA	NA	TRBV5-1	TRBJ2-2	TGCGCCAGCAGCTTGGACAGCCCGCCCGGGGAGCTGTTTTTT	CASSLDSPPGELFF
NA	NA	TRBV24-1	TRBJ2-3	TGTGCCACCAGTGATCGAAGCGGGTCCCTACCAGATACGCAGTATTTT	CATSDRSGSLPDTQYF
TRBD1	NA	TRBV18	TRBJ2-2	TGTGCCAGCTCACCAGACAGGGGGAACACCGGGGAGCTGTTTTTT	CASSPDRGNTGELFF
NA	NA	TRBV19	TRBJ1-1	TGTGCCAGTAGTATTGGGCAGGGTAGGACTGAAGCTTTCTTT	CASSIGQGRTEAFF
NA	NA	TRBV5-1	TRBJ2-1	TGCGCCAGCAGCTCTTCGAGCGGCACTACTTATCATGAGCAGTTCTTC	CASSSSSGTTYHEQFF
NA	NA	TRBV30	TRBJ1-2	TGTGCCTGGGCCCCGGGAACTTTTATCAGCTACACCTTC	CAWAPGTFISYTF
NA	NA	TRBV5-1	TRBJ1-1	TGCGCCAGCAGCTTGGCGGGGGGAACGATCACTGAAGCTTTCTTT	CASSLAGGTITEAFF
NA	NA	TRBV13	TRBJ2-7	TGTGCCAGCAGCGCAGGGGTACGCCACGAGCAGTACTTC	CASSAGVRHEQYF
TRBD1	few	TRBV9	TRBJ1-1	TGTGCCAGCAGCGGCCGGACAGGGGACACTGAAGCTTTCTTT	CASSGRTGDTEAFF
TRBD2	NA	TRBV28	TRBJ2-3	TGTGCCAGCAGTTTAGTCCTAGCGGGGGGGGATACGCAGTATTTT	CASSLVLAGGDTQYF
NA	NA	TRBV19	TRBJ1-5	TGTGCCAGTAGTATCGCCGGGACAAATAATCAGCCCCAGCATTTT	CASSIAGTNNQPQHF
TRBD1	NA	TRBV2	TRBJ2-7	TGTGCCAGCAGTGTAGACAGGGGGAGACAGTACTTC	CASSVDRGRQYF
TRBD1	NA	TRBV19	TRBJ2-2	TGTGCCAGTAGTATAGTAGGGGGCAACACCGGGGAGCTGTTTTTT	CASSIVGGNTGELFF
NA	once	TRBV3-1/TRBV3-2	TRBJ1-1	TGTGCCAGCAGCTATTACGGAGCAATGAACACTGAAGCTTTCTTT	CASSYYGAMNTEAFF
TRBD1	NA	TRBV24-1	TRBJ1-5	TGTGCCACCAGTGATTCCCGGGACAGTTATAGCAATCAGCCCCAGCATTTT	CATSDSRDSYSNQPQHF
NA	once	TRBV18	TRBJ2-4	TGTGCCAGCTCACCGGACTATGGAGAGGGAAACATTCAGTACTTC	CASSPDYGEGNIQYF
NA	NA	TRBV7-8	TRBJ1-4	TGTGCCAGCAGCCTCATACGGGGAGGCGAAAAACTGTTTTTT	CASSLIRGGEKLFF
NA	NA	TRBV5-6	TRBJ1-6	TGTGCCAGCAGCTTGGGACAGGATAATTCACCCCTCCACTTT	CASSLGQDNSPLHF
TRBD1	once	TRBV29-1	TRBJ2-5	TGCAGCTTTGACAGGGAAAAGACCCAGTACTTC	CSFDREKTQYF
NA	NA	TRBV30	TRBJ1-1	TGTGCCCAAGTGAGGATTGGGAACACTGAAGCTTTCTTT	CAQVRIGNTEAFF
TRBD2	NA	TRBV5-6	TRBJ2-4	TGTGCCAGCAGCCTCCCGGGACTAGGAAACATTCAGTACTTC	CASSLPGLGNIQYF
NA	NA	TRBV5-4	TRBJ1-2	TGTGCCAGCAGCTTGGTCCAGGTACCAGAAGGCTACACCTTC	CASSLVQVPEGYTF
TRBD1	NA	TRBV4-1	TRBJ1-1	TGCGCCAGCAGCTTGACAGGGGGCGAAGCTTTCTTT	CASSLTGGEAFF